This T cell receptor (beta chain) was recovered during a study of radiation and T cells in renal cell carcinoma. Overall study: Nephrectomy followed 15 Gy stereotactic body radiation by 4 weeks. Overall study results and limits: From baseline, blood top tumor clonotypes peaked at 2 weeks post-radiation. Pretreatment tumor biopsies were lacking, so baseline clonotypes are unknown.

Turning to this clone: As yet, its antigen is unknown.

In germline, CDR1 is SGHNT, CDR2 YYREEE (reference sequence). CDR3 length: 16 residues. With V trimmed by 6 bases and J by 4 bases, 15 bases remained unmatched. Noted time point: baseline pretreatment blood. Treatment indicated: 15 Gy SBRT to primary tumor, nephrectomy 4 weeks later. The table came from immunoSEQ multiplex PCR; TCRdb's copy has only in-frame clones and leaves some out. The sample holds 150,000 or so clones, roughly nine tenths seen once. The chain couples TRBV5-4 to TRBJ1-1; the match to TRBD1 covers 7 bases. This sample comprised blood, obtained from a patient whose treatment included radiotherapy and nephrectomy. The source is a woman in her 70s with renal cell carcinoma. CDR3 bases: TGTGCCAGCATCAAAGGGAATACAGGGGTTGGCACTGAAGCTTTCTTT. It specifies CASIKGNTGVGTEAFF.